The entry below describes one TCR beta chain. The data were taken from a study of cytomegalovirus exposure and HLA in healthy donors. The PCR had 60 Vbeta and 13 Jbeta primers. TCRdb's copy holds only in-frame clones and misses some; the assay was immunoSEQ multiplex PCR. This sample has approximately 150,000 clones, with about 61% found just once. V lost 1 base and J lost 1, with 4 bases in between. In germline, CDR1 is SEHNR, CDR2 FQNEAQ (reference sequence). The CDR3 loop spans 14 amino acids. The rearrangement uses TRBV7-9 and TRBJ1-4; D gene unclear. The TCR originated in a male donor in good health and CMV-seronegative. Source material: PBMCs. CDR3 in amino acids: CASSLGLTNEKLFF. The CDR3 coding sequence is TGTGCCAGCAGCTTAGGTCTAACTAATGAAAAACTGTTTTTT.